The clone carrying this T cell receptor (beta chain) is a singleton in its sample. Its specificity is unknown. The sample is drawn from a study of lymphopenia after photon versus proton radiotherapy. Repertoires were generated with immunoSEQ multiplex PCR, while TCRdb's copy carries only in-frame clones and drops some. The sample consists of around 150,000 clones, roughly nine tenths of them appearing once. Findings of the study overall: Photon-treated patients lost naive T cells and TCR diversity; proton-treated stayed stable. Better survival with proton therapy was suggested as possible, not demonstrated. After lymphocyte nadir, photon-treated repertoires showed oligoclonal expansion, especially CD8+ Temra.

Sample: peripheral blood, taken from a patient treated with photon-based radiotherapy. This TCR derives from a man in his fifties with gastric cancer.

The CDR3 spells CASSSSRTTQETQYF. CDR3 in DNA: TGTGCCAGCAGCTCCTCAAGGACTACCCAAGAGACCCAGTACTTC. The V call is TRBV7-2, the J call TRBJ2-5; D is perhaps TRBD2 (6 bases). This CDR3 spans 15 amino acids. Germline V gene lookup returns CDR1 SGHTA and CDR2 FQGNSA. Between the trimmed V and J ends, which lost 4 bases and 1 base, there was a span of 13 bases.